The 18 T cell receptor beta chains given below trace back to one sample, sequenced in a study of breast tumors, draining lymph nodes, adjacent tissues. Samples came from axillary lymph nodes draining the breast cancer. TCRdb re-derived calls from the multiplex PCR reads in MiXCR, one entry per CDR3 protein. Seen here are around 140,000 distinct CDR3 sequences, approximately 20% observed once, and the top ten hold about 2.4%. Sequencing input: axillary lymph node tissue. Receptor source: a female donor with breast cancer. Some clones in this sample may be carry-over from other donors' samples.

This clonotype showed up many times. CDR3 in amino acids: CASSLARNEQYF. The CDR3 DNA follows: TGTGCCAGCAGCTTAGCCCGAAACGAGCAGTACTTC. This chain links TRBV7-2 with TRBJ2-7; D call uncertain. The germline V gene encodes CDR1 SGHTA and CDR2 FQGNSA. The CDR3 runs to 12 residues. V lost 0 bases, J lost 5 bases, and 5 bases lay in between.

There are many counts of this clonotype. The gene calls are TRBV29-1 and TRBJ2-1; 7 bases match TRBD2. The germline gives CDR1 SQVTM, CDR2 ANQGSEA. With 4 bases clipped from V and 0 bases from J, the junction kept 3 bases outside the gene matches. The CDR3 contains 14 residues. CDR3 in amino acids: CSVVTGGSYNEQFF. CDR3 bases: TGCAGCGTTGTGACGGGAGGCTCCTACAATGAGCAGTTCTTC.

On this clonotype: It may be a read error: a sequence one base away is much more abundant. The CDR3 coding sequence is TGTGCCAGCAGCTTGAGTGGTAGGGGGGCCTATGGCTACACCTTC. It specifies CASSLSGRGAYGYTF. This chain connects TRBV5-4 to TRBJ1-2; maybe TRBD1 (6 bases). In germline, CDR1 is SGHNT, CDR2 YYREEE (reference sequence). This CDR3 has 15 amino acids. Trimming cost V 1 base and J 4 bases, with 14 bases left between them.

Regarding this clonotype: Because it lacks the conserved phenylalanine or tryptophan at the end, this CDR3 is likely a read error. The DNA is left out, because the CDR3 cannot be placed on it with certainty; the CDR3 is given as TCRdb lists it. V is TRBV28 and J is TRBJ2-5; the table's D gene call, TRBD2, was not cross checked with the DNA. From germline, CDR1 is MDHEN and CDR2 SYDVKM. Including both end residues, the CDR3 is 11 amino acids long. The CDR3 is CASSQRDRETY.

This clonotype has at least ten counts. The chain combines TRBV11-3 with TRBJ2-1; D gene uncertain. Germline V gene lookup returns CDR1 SGHNT and CDR2 YENEEA. The CDR3 has 14 amino acids. Trimming cost V 1 base and J 3 bases, with 7 bases left between them. The CDR3: CASSLVQNYNEQFF. The DNA of the CDR3 is TGTGCCAGCAGCTTAGTACAGAACTACAATGAGCAGTTCTTC.

This clonotype was recorded at least ten times. The chain is built from TRBV13 and TRBJ2-3; D perhaps matches TRBD2 (6 bases). Germline V lookup: CDR1 PRHDT, CDR2 FYEKMQ (reference sequence). The CDR3 has 15 residues. Trimming shortened V by 5 bases and J by 1 base, and 13 bases separated the two germline ends. The CDR3 spells CASSQTSEGTDTQYF. The CDR3 coding sequence is TGTGCCAGCAGCCAGACTAGTGAGGGCACAGATACGCAGTATTTT.

The rearrangement links TRBV6-2 or TRBV6-3 to TRBJ1-5; no firm D call. Germline V gives CDR1 MNHEY, CDR2 SVGEGT. This CDR3 contains 13 residues. V gave up 0 bases and J gave up 5 bases, with 5 bases separating them. The CDR3 nucleotides are TGTGCCAGCAGTTACTCGCAGGATCAGCCCCAGCATTTT. The encoded protein is CASSYSQDQPQHF.

This clonotype appeared many times. This CDR3 is CASSPDGNTGELFF. The CDR3 DNA is TGTGCCAGCAGCCCCGACGGGAACACCGGGGAGCTGTTTTTT. The chain has TRBV11-2 and TRBJ2-2; D is uncertain. V was pared by 5 bases and J by 1 base, with 8 bases between. The germline CDR1 and CDR2 sequences are SGHAT and FQNNGV. The CDR3 is 14 amino acids. The whole variable domain, remainder taken from reference TRBV11-2 and TRBJ2-2, is EAGVAQSPRYKIIEKRQSVAFWCNPISGHATLYWYQQILGQGPKLLIQFQNNGVVDDSQLPKDRFSAERLKGVDSTLKIQPAKLEDSAVYLCASSPDGNTGELFFGEGSRLTVL.

The chain is built from TRBV9 and TRBJ1-2; D not certain. The V gene lost 3 bases and the J gene lost 7 bases, with 22 bases spanning the gap. The CDR3 length is 16 residues. Germline lookup yields CDR1 SGDLS and CDR2 YYNGEE. Written as DNA, the CDR3 is TGTGCCAGCAGCGAAACCCCCGGAGGGCCACGATCTGGCTACACCTTC. It specifies CASSETPGGPRSGYTF. The variable domain in full, completed from reference TRBV9 and TRBJ1-2, reads DSGVTQTPKHLITATGQRVTLRCSPRSGDLSVYWYQQSLDQGLQFLIQYYNGEERAKGNILERFSAQQFPDLHSELNLSSLELGDSALYFCASSETPGGPRSGYTFGSGTRLTVV.

This clonotype was counted ten times or more. The V call is TRBV19, the J call TRBJ2-5; 11 bases fit TRBD2. The CDR3 sequence is 16 residues long. Germline CDR1 LNHDA, CDR2 SQIVND (reference sequence). With V trimmed by 3 bases and J by 5 bases, 8 bases remained unmatched. CDR3 protein: CASSMPSGRIRETQYF. CDR3 nucleotides: TGTGCCAGTAGTATGCCTAGCGGGAGGATCCGGGAGACCCAGTACTTC. Full variable domain (rest looked up from reference TRBV19 and TRBJ2-5): DGGITQSPKYLFRKEGQNVTLSCEQNLNHDAMYWYRQDPGQGLRLIYYSQIVNDFQKGDIAEGYSVSREKKESFPLTVTSAQKNPTAFYLCASSMPSGRIRETQYFGPGTRLLVL.

The sample holds many counts of this clonotype. The chain recombines TRBV11-2 with TRBJ2-7, with TRBD1 as a possible D gene (6 bases). Germline values: CDR1 SGHAT, CDR2 FQNNGV. The length of the CDR3 is 15 residues. V was clipped by 0 bases and J by 4 bases, with 13 bases between them. CDR3 DNA sequence: TGTGCCAGCAGCTTAGATTTTACAGGGAATTACGAGCAGTACTTC. It is translated as CASSLDFTGNYEQYF.

This clonotype was counted ten times or more. The chain carries TRBV20-1 and TRBJ2-1; TRBD2 matches at 8 bases. The CDR3 covers 18 residues. The ends lost 0 bases at V and 4 bases at J; junction bases unmatched: 14. Per the germline V gene, CDR1 is DFQATT and CDR2 is SNEGSKA (reference sequence). Here the CDR3 DNA reads TGCAGTGCTAGAGATGGCGGGAGGACCAGCCTCCTTTACAATGAGCAGTTCTTC. Amino acid sequence: CSARDGGRTSLLYNEQFF.

As regards this clonotype: This may be a read error: a much more frequent sequence differs by one nucleotide. The J gene is TRBJ2-7, the V gene TRBV11-2; TRBD2 might be the D (6 bases). The CDR3 covers 12 residues. Per germline, CDR1 SGHAT and CDR2 FQNNGV. CDR3: CACSFGGNEQYF. Here the CDR3 DNA reads TGTGCCTGCAGCTTTGGGGGGAACGAGCAGTACTTC.

This clonotype was counted many times. CDR3: CASSPRTLRGAGELFF. The CDR3 nucleotides read TGTGCCAGCAGTCCTAGGACCCTTCGCGGGGCCGGGGAGCTGTTTTTT. The chain couples TRBV12-3 or TRBV12-4 to TRBJ2-2; D may be TRBD2 (6 bases). This CDR3 has 16 residues. V was pared by 5 bases and J by 6 bases, with 19 bases between.

This clonotype was seen at least ten times. The DNA of the CDR3 is TGTGCCAGCAGTTACTCCTTTAGATACGAGCAGTACTTC. Residues: CASSYSFRYEQYF. This chain connects TRBV6-2 or TRBV6-3 to TRBJ2-7, with D uncertain. The CDR3 is 13 amino acids. Between the trimmed V and J ends, which lost 0 bases and 4 bases, there was a span of 7 bases. Germline assignment: CDR1 MNHEY and CDR2 SVGEGT.

This clonotype came up many times. The chain recombines TRBV12-5 with TRBJ1-3; D is unresolved. Deletions cut 1 base from V and 5 bases from J, with 0 bases between. This CDR3 comprises 11 residues. CDR1 is LGHNT and CDR2 is FRNRAP in the germline V gene. In DNA form, the CDR3 reads TGTGCTAGTGGTTTGGGAAACACCATATATTTT. Protein sequence: CASGLGNTIYF.

This clonotype showed up many times. The chain employs TRBV5-1 and TRBJ2-3; D not resolved. The CDR3 is made up of 15 amino acids. Trimming shortened V by 8 bases and J by 0 bases, and 16 bases separated the two germline ends. Germline CDR1 and CDR2: SGHRS and YFSETQ. In DNA form, the CDR3 reads TGCGCCAGTTCTTATGTGAGCCCTAGCACAGATACGCAGTATTTT. The encoded protein is CASSYVSPSTDTQYF. The full variable domain, its missing parts supplied by reference TRBV5-1 and TRBJ2-3, is KAGVTQTPRYLIKTRGQQVTLSCSPISGHRSVSWYQQTPGQGLQFLFEYFSETQRNKGNFPGRFSGRQFSNSRSEMNVSTLELGDSALYLCASSYVSPSTDTQYFGPGTRLTVL.

Note on this clonotype: Being one base from a much bigger clone, this may be a read error. The chain combines TRBV29-1 with TRBJ2-7, with D tentatively TRBD2 (5 bases). The germline gives CDR1 SQVTM, CDR2 ANQGSEA. This CDR3 contains 13 residues. This CDR3 is CNVEGLRPDEQYF. The CDR3 nucleotides read TGCAACGTTGAGGGTTTGAGACCCGACGAGCAGTACTTC.